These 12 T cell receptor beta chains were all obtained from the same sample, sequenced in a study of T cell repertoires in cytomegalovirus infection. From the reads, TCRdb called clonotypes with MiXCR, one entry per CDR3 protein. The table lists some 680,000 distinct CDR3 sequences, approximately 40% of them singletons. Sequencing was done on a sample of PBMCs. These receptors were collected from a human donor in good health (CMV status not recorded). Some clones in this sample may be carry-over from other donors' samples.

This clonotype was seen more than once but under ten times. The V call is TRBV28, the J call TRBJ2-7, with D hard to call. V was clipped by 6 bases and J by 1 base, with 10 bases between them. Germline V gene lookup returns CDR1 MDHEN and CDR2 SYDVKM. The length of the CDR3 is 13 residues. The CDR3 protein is CASRLERSYEQYF. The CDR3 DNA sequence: TGTGCCAGCAGATTGGAGAGGTCCTACGAGCAGTACTTC.

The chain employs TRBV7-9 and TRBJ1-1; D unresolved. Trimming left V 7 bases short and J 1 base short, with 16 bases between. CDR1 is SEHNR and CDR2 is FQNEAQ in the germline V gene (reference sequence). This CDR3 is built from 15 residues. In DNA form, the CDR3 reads TGTGCCAGCATCCTTTCCCTTCAGACGAACACTGAAGCTTTCTTT. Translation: CASILSLQTNTEAFF.

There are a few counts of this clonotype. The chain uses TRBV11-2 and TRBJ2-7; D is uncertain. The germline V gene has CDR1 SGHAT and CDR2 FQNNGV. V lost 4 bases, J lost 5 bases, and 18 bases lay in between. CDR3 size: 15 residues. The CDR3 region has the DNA TGTGCCAGCAGCTCACTAAGGGCTGGCCTGGACGAGCAGTACTTC. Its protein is CASSSLRAGLDEQYF.

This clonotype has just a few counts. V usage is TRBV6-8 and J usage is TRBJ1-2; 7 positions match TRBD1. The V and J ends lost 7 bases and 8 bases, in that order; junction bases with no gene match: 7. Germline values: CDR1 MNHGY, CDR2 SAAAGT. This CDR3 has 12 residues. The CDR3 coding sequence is TGTGCCAGCACGTTACAGGGGCGAGGCTACACCTTC. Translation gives CASTLQGRGYTF.

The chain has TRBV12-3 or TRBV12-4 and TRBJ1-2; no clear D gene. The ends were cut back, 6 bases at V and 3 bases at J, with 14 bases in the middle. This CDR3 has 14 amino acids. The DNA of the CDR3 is TGTGCCAGCAGCCTCACAAACGATCACTATGGCTACACCTTC. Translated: CASSLTNDHYGYTF.

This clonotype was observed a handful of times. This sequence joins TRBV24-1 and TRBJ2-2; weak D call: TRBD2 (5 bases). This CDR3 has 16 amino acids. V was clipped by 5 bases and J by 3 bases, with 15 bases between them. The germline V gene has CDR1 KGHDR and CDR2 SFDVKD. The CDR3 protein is CATSGGLKADTGELFF. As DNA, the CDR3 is TGTGCCACCAGTGGAGGGTTAAAGGCGGACACCGGGGAGCTGTTTTTT.

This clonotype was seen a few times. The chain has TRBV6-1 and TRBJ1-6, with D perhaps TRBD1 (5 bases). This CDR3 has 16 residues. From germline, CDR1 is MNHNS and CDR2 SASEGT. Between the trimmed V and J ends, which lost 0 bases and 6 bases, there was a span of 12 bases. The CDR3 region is CASSEAIGQANSPLHF. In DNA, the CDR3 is TGTGCCAGCAGTGAAGCTATAGGACAAGCTAATTCACCCCTCCACTTT.

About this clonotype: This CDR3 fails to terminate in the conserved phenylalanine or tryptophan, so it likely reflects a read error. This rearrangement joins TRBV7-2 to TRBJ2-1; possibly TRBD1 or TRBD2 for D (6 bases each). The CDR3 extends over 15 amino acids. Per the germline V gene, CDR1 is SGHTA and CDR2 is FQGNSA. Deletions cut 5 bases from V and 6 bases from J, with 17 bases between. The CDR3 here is CASSLFGGPANEQFL. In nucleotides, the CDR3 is TGTGCCAGCAGCCTCTTTGGGGGGCCCGCCAATGAGCAGTTCTTA.

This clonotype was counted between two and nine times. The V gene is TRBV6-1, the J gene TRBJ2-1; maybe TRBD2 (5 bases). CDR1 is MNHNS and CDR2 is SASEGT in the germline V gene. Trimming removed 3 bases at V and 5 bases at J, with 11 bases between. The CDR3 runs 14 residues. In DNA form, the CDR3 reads TGTGCCAGCAGTGACACTAGAAACAACAATGAGCAGTTCTTC. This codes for CASSDTRNNNEQFF.

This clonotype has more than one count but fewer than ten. The CDR3 DNA follows: TGCGCCAGCAGCCAAGAGGTTAAGAACACTGAAGCTTTCTTT. Translation gives CASSQEVKNTEAFF. V gene TRBV4-1 combines with J gene TRBJ1-1; D is unresolved. V was clipped by 0 bases and J by 1 base, with 6 bases between them. The CDR3 runs to 14 residues. Germline V gene sequence: CDR1 MGHRA, CDR2 YSYEKL.

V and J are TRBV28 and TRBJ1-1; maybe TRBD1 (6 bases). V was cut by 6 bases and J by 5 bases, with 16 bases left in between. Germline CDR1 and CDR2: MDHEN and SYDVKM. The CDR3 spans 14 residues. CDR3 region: CASRGIIRGTEAFF. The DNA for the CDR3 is TGTGCCAGCAGGGGGATTATCAGGGGAACTGAAGCTTTCTTT.

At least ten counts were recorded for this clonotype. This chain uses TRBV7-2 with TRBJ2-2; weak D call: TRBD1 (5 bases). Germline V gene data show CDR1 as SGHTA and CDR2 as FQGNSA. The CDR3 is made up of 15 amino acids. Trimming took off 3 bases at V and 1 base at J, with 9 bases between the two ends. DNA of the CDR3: TGTGCCAGCAGCTTGGGGCTAGGGAACACCGGGGAGCTGTTTTTT. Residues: CASSLGLGNTGELFF.